One T cell receptor beta chain is described in this entry. Its specificity is unknown. This sample is drawn from a study of T cell responses to AZD1222 COVID-19 vaccine. Study-level results: Scientists sampled the repertoires only once the peak T cell response had passed. White British ancestry dominated among donors, who included more females, and clonal diversity was possibly underestimated. With two AZD1222 doses given, Spike-specific TCR breadth and depth both rose.

Using immunoSEQ multiplex PCR, the repertoire was profiled, and TCRdb retains in-frame clones only, with some absent. The sample shows over 110,000 clones, roughly 92% of them seen only once. With 5 bases clipped from V and 5 bases from J, the junction kept 11 bases outside the gene matches. The CDR3 loop spans 15 amino acids. Germline assignment: CDR1 KGHSH and CDR2 LQKENI. The receptor was derived from an adult in good health. This specimen was peripheral blood, taken on day 0 of AZD1222 vaccination. The rearrangement links TRBV18 to TRBJ2-5, with 7 bases identical to TRBD2. CDR3 nucleotide sequence: TGTGCCAGCTCAGGCAGACCGGGACTATTGGAGACCCAGTACTTC. Its translation: CASSGRPGLLETQYF.